What follows describes a single TCR beta chain. Different DNA sequences within this sample yield the same CDR3. This sample stems from a study of blood T cell repertoires in COVID-19. Germline values: CDR1 SQVTM, CDR2 ANQGSEA. The CDR3 has 13 amino acids. Trimming stripped 7 bases from V and 3 bases from J, with 15 bases between. The protocol was immunoSEQ multiplex PCR, while the TCRdb copy is restricted to in-frame clones and leaves out a portion. The sample lists 90,000 to 130,000 clones, 85% seen once, with roughly 1.4% in the top ten. The clonotype originates from a middle-aged man with acute or convalescent COVID-19. Sequencing used peripheral blood. The chain uses TRBV29-1 and TRBJ1-2; D is perhaps TRBD1 (6 bases). This chain's CDR3 is CSGRTGGDYGYTF. The DNA for the CDR3 is TGCAGCGGCAGGACGGGGGGCGACTATGGCTACACCTTC.